The source of this TCR beta chain is a study of PD-1 blockade in classical Hodgkin lymphoma. Looking at the study overall: Patients were administered nivolumab (3 mg/kg intravenously) every 2 weeks. Study-wide results and caveats: The origin of the repertoire differences remains undefined, with disease activity or prior therapy as possible causes. Baseline TCR diversity was reportedly lower in newly diagnosed patients than in healthy donors. It was reported as lower still in relapsed/refractory patients. Some patients began nivolumab under 1 year after ASCT. These patients were excluded from later analyses.

Each and every patient relapsed after autologous stem cell transplantation, and patients got differing brentuximab vedotin exposure. The protocol was immunoSEQ multiplex PCR, while the TCRdb copy is restricted to in-frame clones and leaves out a portion. The repertoire holds 80,000 to 100,000 clones, with roughly 81% as singletons. Comment on this clone: The target antigen is unknown.

The receptor was derived from a human donor with classical Hodgkin lymphoma. The sequenced sample was peripheral blood mononuclear cells (PBMCs), obtained before the second cycle of nivolumab.

The CDR3 region has the DNA TGTGCAAGTCGCTGTAGCGGGAGGAAGGCCACCTACGAGCAGTACTTC. It translates to CASRCSGRKATYEQYF. The J gene is TRBJ2-7, the V gene TRBV12-2; TRBD2 reflects the table's D call only, with no check against the DNA. TRBV12-2 is a pseudogene locus. The CDR3 runs to 16 residues.